Shown below are 13 T cell receptor beta chains from a single sample sequenced in a study of ipilimumab plus nivolumab after autologous stem cell transplantation (dated by TCRdb to the early 2020s). Preparation of the library involved the immunoSEQ multiplex PCR assay. TCRdb mirrors the immuneACCESS table, restricted to in-frame sequences. Some clones are absent from its copies; in checked studies, under half trace to an unresolved V gene, and the reason for the others is unknown. This sample holds about 83,000 clones; approximately 83% were observed only once. The ten most abundant clones make up roughly 2% of the sample. This specimen was PBMCs, taken in a trial of ipilimumab plus nivolumab as post-transplant consolidation. These receptors came from a male donor with diffuse large B-cell lymphoma.

The CDR3 sequence: CASSPDQGVFGANVLTF. The CDR3 region has the DNA TGTGCCAGCAGCCCTGACCAGGGGGTCTTTGGGGCCAACGTCCTGACTTTC. The chain links TRBV7-2 to TRBJ2-6, with 7 bases aligning to TRBD1. J lost 3 bases, V lost 5 bases, and 10 bases had no gene match. Germline CDR1 and CDR2: SGHTA and FQGNSA. The CDR3 length is 17 residues.

The rearrangement links TRBV4-2 to TRBJ2-3, with 8 bases lining up with TRBD2. V was pared by 6 bases and J by 2 bases, with 4 bases of the junction left unmatched. Germline V gene lookup returns CDR1 LGHNA and CDR2 YNFKEQ. This CDR3 has 14 residues. CDR3 sequence reads: CASSSGEPTDTQYF. In DNA, the CDR3 is TGTGCCAGCAGTAGCGGGGAGCCCACAGATACGCAGTATTTT.

This chain links TRBV4-3 with TRBJ2-7, with 7 bases lining up with TRBD1. Germline CDR1 LGHNA, CDR2 YSLEER. The CDR3 sequence is 15 residues long. J lost 3 bases, V lost 2 bases, and 7 bases had no gene match. The CDR3 spells CASSQLPGQHYEQYF. DNA for the CDR3: TGCGCCAGCAGCCAACTCCCGGGACAGCACTACGAGCAGTACTTC.

V and J are TRBV5-1 and TRBJ2-7, with TRBD1 identical over 7 bases. Losses at the gene ends were 0 bases for V and 7 bases for J; bases not matched to a gene: 7. This CDR3 is 14 amino acids long. Germline assignment: CDR1 SGHRS and CDR2 YFSETQ. CDR3 DNA: TGCGCCAGCAGCTTGGGGCGAGGGGGCGGGGAGCAGTACTTC. Residues: CASSLGRGGGEQYF.

CDR3 nucleotide sequence: TGTGCCAGCAGCCACCCCCGGGACAGGGGCAATGAGCAGTTCTTC. This encodes CASSHPRDRGNEQFF. The chain combines TRBV4-2 with TRBJ2-1; 10 bases are a match to TRBD1. The V and J ends lost 3 bases and 6 bases, in that order; junction bases with no gene match: 5. The CDR3 spans 15 residues. The V gene's germline CDR1 is LGHNA and CDR2 YNFKEQ.

This clone turned up a few times. The rearrangement joins TRBV18 to TRBJ2-3; 7 positions match TRBD2. Germline lookup yields CDR1 KGHSH and CDR2 LQKENI. The V and J ends lost 5 bases and 4 bases, in that order; junction bases with no gene match: 12. This CDR3 is 16 amino acids long. The CDR3 DNA reads as TGTGCCAGCTCAGCTAGATGGAGCGGGGTGGCAGATACGCAGTATTTT. Its protein product is CASSARWSGVADTQYF.

This clone was seen a few times. The DNA of the CDR3 is TGTGCCAGCAGCGTGCGCTTGGAGGGGAGCACAGATACGCAGTATTTT. Its protein is CASSVRLEGSTDTQYF. The J gene is TRBJ2-3, the V gene TRBV9; a weak D match, TRBD2 (6 bases). Germline CDR1 reads SGDLS; CDR2 reads YYNGEE. The CDR3 extends over 16 amino acids. V lost 2 bases, J lost 0 bases, and 13 bases lay in between.

This clone was seen once. The CDR3 nucleotides are TGTGCCAGCAGTTCCCCCGCGGAGATCTCCTACAATGAGCAGTTCTTC. Translating it yields CASSSPAEISYNEQFF. This chain joins TRBV27 and TRBJ2-1; no definite D call. CDR1 is MNHEY, CDR2 SMNVEV, per germline (reference sequence). V lost 4 bases and J 0 bases, leaving 13 bases between the germline ends. The CDR3 spans 16 residues.

V gene TRBV2 combines with J gene TRBJ2-5, with TRBD2 matching over 8 bases. The length of the CDR3 is 15 residues. Germline-derived CDR1 and CDR2 are SNHLY and FYNNEI. The trim removed 3 bases at V and 2 bases at J, leaving 5 bases unmatched. The CDR3 nucleotides are TGTGCCAGCAGTGAGATGCGGGGGGCGCAAGAGACCCAGTACTTC. As protein: CASSEMRGAQETQYF.

This rearrangement joins TRBV5-1 to TRBJ2-3; the D is unclear. V was shortened by 1 base and J by 3 bases, with 18 bases between the two germline ends. This CDR3 has 17 residues. From germline, CDR1 is SGHRS and CDR2 YFSETQ. The chain's CDR3 is CASSLMADPIQTDTQYF. The DNA of the CDR3 is TGCGCCAGCAGCTTGATGGCGGACCCCATTCAGACAGATACGCAGTATTTT.

The chain has TRBV5-4 and TRBJ2-5, with 14 bases identical to TRBD2. This CDR3 is built from 14 residues. Germline V lookup: CDR1 SGHNT, CDR2 YYREEE (reference sequence). V dropped 4 bases and J dropped 7; count of bases not matched to a gene: 3. CDR3: CASSLGLAGGTQYF. CDR3 nucleotide sequence: TGTGCCAGCAGCCTAGGACTAGCGGGGGGGACCCAGTACTTC.

J is TRBJ1-1 and V is TRBV27; D is uncertain. Trimming stripped 4 bases from V and 5 bases from J, with 11 bases between. Germline CDR1 is MNHEY and CDR2 is SMNVEV (reference sequence). There are 13 residues in the CDR3. CDR3 amino acids: CASSSRLTTEAFF. CDR3 sequence (DNA): TGTGCCAGCAGTTCCAGGCTTACGACTGAAGCTTTCTTT.

In its sample, this clone was seen a few times. The V and J genes are TRBV5-1 and TRBJ1-4; TRBD1 matches at 9 bases. This CDR3 region has 14 residues. V shed 4 bases and J 4 bases; nucleotides not matched to a gene: 2. Germline-derived CDR1 and CDR2 are SGHRS and YFSETQ. CDR3 residues: CASSDRGFNEKLFF. The CDR3 region has the DNA TGCGCCAGCAGCGACAGGGGGTTTAATGAAAAACTGTTTTTT.